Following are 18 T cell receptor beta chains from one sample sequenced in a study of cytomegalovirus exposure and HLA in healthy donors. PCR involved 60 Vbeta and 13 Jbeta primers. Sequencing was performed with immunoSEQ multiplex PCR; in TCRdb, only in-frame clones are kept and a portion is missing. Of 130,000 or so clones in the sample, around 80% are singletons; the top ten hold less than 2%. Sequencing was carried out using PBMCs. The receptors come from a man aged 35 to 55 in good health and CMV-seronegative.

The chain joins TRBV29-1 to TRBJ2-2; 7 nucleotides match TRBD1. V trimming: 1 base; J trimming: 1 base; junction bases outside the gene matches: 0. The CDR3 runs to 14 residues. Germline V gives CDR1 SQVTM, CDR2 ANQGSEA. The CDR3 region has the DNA TGCAGCGTTGAAGGACAGGGGAACACCGGGGAGCTGTTTTTT. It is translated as CSVEGQGNTGELFF.

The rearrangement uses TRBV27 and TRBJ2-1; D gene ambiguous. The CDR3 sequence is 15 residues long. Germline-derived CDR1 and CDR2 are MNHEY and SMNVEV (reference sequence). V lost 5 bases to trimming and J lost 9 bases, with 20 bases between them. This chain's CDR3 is CASSPPVSGLGEQFF. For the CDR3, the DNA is TGTGCCAGCAGTCCGCCAGTGTCAGGTCTGGGTGAGCAGTTCTTC.

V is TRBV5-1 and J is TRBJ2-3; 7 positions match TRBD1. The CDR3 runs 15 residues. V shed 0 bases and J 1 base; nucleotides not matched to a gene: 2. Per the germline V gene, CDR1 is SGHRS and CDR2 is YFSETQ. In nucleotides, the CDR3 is TGCGCCAGCAGCTTGGGAGGGGGCGGCACAGATACGCAGTATTTT. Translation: CASSLGGGGTDTQYF.

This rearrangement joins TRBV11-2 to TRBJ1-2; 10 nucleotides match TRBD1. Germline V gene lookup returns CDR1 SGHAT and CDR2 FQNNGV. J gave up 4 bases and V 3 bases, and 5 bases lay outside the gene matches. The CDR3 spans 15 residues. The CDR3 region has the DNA TGTGCCAGCAGCTTGGAGGGACAGGGGTCCTATGGCTACACCTTC. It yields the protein CASSLEGQGSYGYTF.

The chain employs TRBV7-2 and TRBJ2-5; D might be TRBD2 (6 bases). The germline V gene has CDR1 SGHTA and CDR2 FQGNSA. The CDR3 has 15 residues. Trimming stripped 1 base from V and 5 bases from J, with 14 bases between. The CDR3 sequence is CASSLGVSGWETQYF. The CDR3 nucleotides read TGTGCCAGCAGCTTAGGGGTTAGCGGCTGGGAGACCCAGTACTTC.

The CDR3 region has the DNA TGTGCCAGCAGTTACGCGAGTAACCTTAGCAATCAGCCCCAGCATTTT. This encodes CASSYASNLSNQPQHF. This rearrangement joins TRBV28 to TRBJ1-5; no clear D. Germline CDR1 and CDR2: MDHEN and SYDVKM. V dropped 4 bases and J dropped 0 bases, with 13 bases sitting between them. The CDR3 runs 16 residues.

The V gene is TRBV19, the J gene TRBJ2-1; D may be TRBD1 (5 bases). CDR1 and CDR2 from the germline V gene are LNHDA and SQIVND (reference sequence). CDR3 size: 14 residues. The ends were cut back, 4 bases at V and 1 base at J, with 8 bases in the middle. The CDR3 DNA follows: TGTGCCAGTAGTAGTCGACAGTCCTACAATGAGCAGTTCTTC. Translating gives CASSSRQSYNEQFF.

CDR3 coding DNA: TGTGCCAGCAGCTTAGGGGCCGGGACTAGTGTTGCCTACAATGAGCAGTTCTTC. Translated, it gives CASSLGAGTSVAYNEQFF. V and J are TRBV7-9 and TRBJ2-1; 8 positions agree with TRBD2. Germline V gene sequence: CDR1 SEHNR, CDR2 FQNEAQ (reference sequence). CDR3 size: 18 residues. V shed 1 base and J 2 bases; nucleotides not matched to a gene: 10.

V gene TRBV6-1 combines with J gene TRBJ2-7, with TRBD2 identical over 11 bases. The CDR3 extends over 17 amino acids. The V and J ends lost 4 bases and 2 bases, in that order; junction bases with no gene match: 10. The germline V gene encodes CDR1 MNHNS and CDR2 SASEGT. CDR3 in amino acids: CASSGDSRLAGTYEQYF. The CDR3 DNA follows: TGTGCCAGCAGTGGAGACAGTAGACTAGCGGGGACCTACGAGCAGTACTTC.

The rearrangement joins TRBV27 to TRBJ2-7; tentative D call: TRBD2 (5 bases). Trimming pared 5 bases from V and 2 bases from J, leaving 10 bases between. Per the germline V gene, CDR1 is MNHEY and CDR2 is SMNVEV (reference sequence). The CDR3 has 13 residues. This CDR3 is CASSVGVAYEQYF. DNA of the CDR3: TGTGCCAGCAGTGTGGGAGTGGCCTACGAGCAGTACTTC.

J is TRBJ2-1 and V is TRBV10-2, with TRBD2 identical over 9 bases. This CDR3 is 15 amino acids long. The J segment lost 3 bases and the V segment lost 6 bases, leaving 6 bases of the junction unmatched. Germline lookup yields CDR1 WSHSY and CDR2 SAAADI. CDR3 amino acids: CASSELAGLYNEQFF. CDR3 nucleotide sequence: TGCGCCAGCAGCGAACTAGCGGGTCTCTACAATGAGCAGTTCTTC.

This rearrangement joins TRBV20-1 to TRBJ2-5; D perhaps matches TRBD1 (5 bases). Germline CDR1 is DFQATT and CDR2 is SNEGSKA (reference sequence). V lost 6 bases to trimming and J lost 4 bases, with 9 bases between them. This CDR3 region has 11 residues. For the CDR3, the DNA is TGCAGTGCCGTCGACAGAGAGACCCAGTACTTC. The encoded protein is CSAVDRETQYF.

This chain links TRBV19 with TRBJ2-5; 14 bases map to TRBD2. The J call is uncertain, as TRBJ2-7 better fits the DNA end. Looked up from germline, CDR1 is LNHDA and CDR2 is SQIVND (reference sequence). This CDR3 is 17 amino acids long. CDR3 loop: CASSSWTSGRLTYEQYF. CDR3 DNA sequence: TGTGCCAGTAGTTCATGGACTAGCGGGAGGCTTACCTACGAGCAGTACTTC.

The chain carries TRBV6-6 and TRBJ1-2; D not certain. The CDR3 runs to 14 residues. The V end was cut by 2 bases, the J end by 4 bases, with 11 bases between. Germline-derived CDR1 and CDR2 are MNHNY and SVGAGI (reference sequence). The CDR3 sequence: CASSYGRVSYGYTF. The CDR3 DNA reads TGTGCCAGCAGTTACGGGAGGGTCTCCTATGGCTACACCTTC.

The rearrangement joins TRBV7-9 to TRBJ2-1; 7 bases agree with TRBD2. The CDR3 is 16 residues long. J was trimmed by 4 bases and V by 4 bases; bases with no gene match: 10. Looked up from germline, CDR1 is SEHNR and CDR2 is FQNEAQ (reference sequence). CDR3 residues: CASSSLSGGPYNEQFF. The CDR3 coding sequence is TGTGCCAGCAGCTCCCTTTCGGGAGGCCCGTACAATGAGCAGTTCTTC. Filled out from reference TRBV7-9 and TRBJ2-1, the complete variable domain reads DTGVSQNPRHKITKRGQNVTFRCDPISEHNRLYWYRQTLGQGPEFLTYFQNEAQLEKSRLLSDRFSAERPKGSFSTLEIQRTEQGDSAMYLCASSSLSGGPYNEQFFGPGTRLTVL.

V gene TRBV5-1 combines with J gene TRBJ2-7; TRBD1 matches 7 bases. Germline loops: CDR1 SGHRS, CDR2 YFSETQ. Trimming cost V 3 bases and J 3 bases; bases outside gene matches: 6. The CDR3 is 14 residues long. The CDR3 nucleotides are TGCGCCAGCAGCTCCCCGGGACAGAGCTACGAGCAGTACTTC. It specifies CASSSPGQSYEQYF.

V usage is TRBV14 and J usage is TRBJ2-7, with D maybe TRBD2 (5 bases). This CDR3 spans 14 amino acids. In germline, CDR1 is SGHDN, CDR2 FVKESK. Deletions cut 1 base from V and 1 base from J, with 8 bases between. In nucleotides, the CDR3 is TGTGCCAGCAGCCAAGTCGGGATGTCCTACGAGCAGTACTTC. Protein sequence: CASSQVGMSYEQYF.

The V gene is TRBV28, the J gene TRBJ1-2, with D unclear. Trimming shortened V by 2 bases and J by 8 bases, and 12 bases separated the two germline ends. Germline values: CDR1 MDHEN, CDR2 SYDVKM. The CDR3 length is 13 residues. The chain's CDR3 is CASSLPGIYGYTF. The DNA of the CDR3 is TGTGCCAGCAGTTTACCGGGGATCTACGGCTACACCTTC.